This T cell receptor beta chain was retrieved from a study of cytotoxic CD8 clonotypes in ibrutinib-treated CLL. On the study more broadly: After median roughly 68 months, around 15 stayed in remission, about twelve progressed; responses around 25 partial, 2 complete. General study points: Among the clonotypes, public ones were uncommon and contracted or held stable on treatment.

From germline, CDR1 is SGHTA and CDR2 FQGNSA. The CDR3 loop spans 16 amino acids. V gave up 1 base and J gave up 6 bases, with 16 bases separating them. Assay: immunoSEQ multiplex PCR; the TCRdb copy retains only in-frame clones and omits some. The sample records approximately 74,000 clones, 70% to 90% being singletons. Comments on this clone: The target antigen is unknown.

The gene calls are TRBV7-2 and TRBJ1-5, with D uncertain. The sequencing here drew on PBMCs, taken at disease progression, from a patient treated with ibrutinib. This receptor was identified in a human donor with chronic lymphocytic leukemia. CDR3 in DNA: TGTGCCAGCAGCTTAGAACGCCGGAATCATGGTCAGCCCCAGCATTTT. Its protein is CASSLERRNHGQPQHF.